A selection of T cell receptor beta chains follows, all from one sample in a study of OX40 agonist ivuxolimab in advanced cancers. Sequencing used immunoSEQ multiplex PCR; TCRdb keeps in-frame clones, though not all of them. The repertoire holds about 41,000 clones, with roughly 86% as singletons. This specimen consisted of CD4+ or CD8+ T cells sorted from blood, obtained in a trial of the OX40 agonist ivuxolimab. The receptors come from an adult with an advanced solid tumor such as melanoma, head and neck, liver or kidney cancer. Each CDR3 is given with its conserved first and last residue. Fields, in order: clone size, D gene, V gene, J gene, CDR3 protein, CDR3 DNA. A D gene is named only where the DNA matches it firmly. Clone size is stated in some rows and not others, as once, few, many or a class when expanded.

>-|TRBD1|TRBV6-5|TRBJ1-5
CASSFAGGGQPQHF
TGTGCCAGCAGTTTCGCAGGGGGGGGACAGCCCCAGCATTTT
>-|-|TRBV27|TRBJ2-3
CASSSPHRFKPKGTDTQYF
TGTGCCAGCAGTTCTCCCCACCGGTTCAAACCGAAAGGCACAGATACGCAGTATTTT
>-|TRBD2|TRBV2|TRBJ2-2
CASSEKRGPYTGELFF
TGTGCCAGCAGTGAGAAGCGGGGTCCCTACACCGGGGAGCTGTTTTTT
>-|TRBD1|TRBV7-3|TRBJ2-2
CASSLGQRTGELFF
TGTGCCAGCAGCTTGGGACAGCGAACCGGGGAGCTGTTTTTT
>-|-|TRBV5-6|TRBJ1-1
CASSWRGSTEAFF
TGTGCCAGCAGCTGGCGGGGTAGCACTGAAGCTTTCTTT
>medium-sized|-|TRBV7-9|TRBJ2-7
CASSWGAGESNEQYF
TGTGCCAGCAGCTGGGGGGCGGGAGAGAGTAACGAGCAGTACTTC
>-|TRBD2|TRBV9|TRBJ2-1
CASSSGTREYHEQFF
TGTGCCAGCAGCTCCGGGACTAGGGAGTATCATGAGCAGTTCTTC
>-|-|TRBV5-6|TRBJ1-6
CASSRQSPLHF
TGTGCCAGCAGCCGTCAATCACCCCTCCACTTT
>once|-|TRBV28|TRBJ2-5
CASSLDRQETQYF
TGTGCCAGCAGTTTAGACAGGCAAGAGACCCAGTACTTC
>once|TRBD1|TRBV10-3|TRBJ2-7
CAISPGQGAFAAYEQYF
TGTGCCATCAGCCCGGGACAGGGAGCCTTCGCGGCCTACGAGCAGTACTTC
>-|TRBD1|TRBV7-2|TRBJ2-3
CASSPDRAGDTQYF
TGTGCCAGCAGCCCGGACAGGGCTGGAGATACGCAGTATTTT
>-|TRBD2|TRBV7-9|TRBJ2-7
CASSLAPGASGSSYEQYF
TGTGCCAGCAGCTTAGCCCCTGGAGCTAGCGGTAGCTCCTACGAGCAGTACTTC
>-|-|TRBV6-6|TRBJ1-2
CASSYGGTGYTF
TGTGCCAGCAGTTACGGGGGGACTGGCTACACCTTC
>-|-|TRBV11-3|TRBJ2-3
CASSPRSGASDTQYF
TGTGCCAGCAGCCCCCGTTCAGGGGCATCGGATACGCAGTATTTT
>-|-|TRBV2|TRBJ1-1
CASSEISSQAFF
TGTGCCAGCAGTGAAATCAGCTCGCAAGCTTTCTTT
>-|TRBD1|TRBV9|TRBJ2-5
CASSARQGITQETQYF
TGTGCCAGCAGCGCCCGACAGGGAATAACACAAGAGACCCAGTACTTC
>-|-|TRBV2|TRBJ1-1
CASSVGPPGTEAFF
TGTGCCAGCAGTGTTGGGCCCCCAGGGACTGAAGCTTTCTTT
>-|TRBD2|TRBV5-6|TRBJ2-7
CASSKLAGVSEQYF
TGTGCCAGCAGTAAACTAGCGGGAGTATCCGAGCAGTACTTC
>-|-|TRBV19|TRBJ2-7
CASSIAEGYEQYF
TGTGCCAGTAGTATAGCGGAGGGCTACGAGCAGTACTTC
>-|TRBD2|TRBV18|TRBJ2-3
CASSPLRGAAGGPGDTQYF
TGTGCCAGCTCACCGCTCAGGGGGGCCGCGGGAGGGCCTGGAGATACGCAGTATTTT
>once|TRBD2|TRBV10-3|TRBJ2-1
CAISPSGNYNEQFF
TGTGCCATCAGCCCTAGCGGGAACTACAATGAGCAGTTCTTC
>-|-|TRBV2|TRBJ2-7
CASSARYSYEQYF
TGTGCCAGCAGTGCCCGGTACTCCTACGAGCAGTACTTC
>-|TRBD2|TRBV4-2|TRBJ2-5
CASSQLSGGGGTQYF
TGTGCCAGCAGCCAGCTATCGGGAGGCGGGGGGACCCAGTACTTC
>-|-|TRBV6-5|TRBJ1-4
CASSARDTNEKLFF
TGTGCCAGCAGTGCTCGGGACACGAATGAAAAACTGTTTTTT
>-|TRBD1|TRBV10-3|TRBJ1-1
CAISEGGRAEAFF
TGTGCCATCAGTGAAGGGGGCCGGGCTGAAGCTTTCTTT
>-|-|TRBV11-3|TRBJ1-1
CASSLGAGNTEAFF
TGTGCCAGCAGCTTAGGAGCAGGAAACACTGAAGCTTTCTTT
>once|-|TRBV5-4|TRBJ2-5
CASKALGGGETQYF
TGTGCCAGCAAGGCTTTGGGGGGCGGGGAGACCCAGTACTTC
>-|TRBD1|TRBV7-2|TRBJ2-7
CASSPGQAGRGEQYF
TGTGCCAGCAGCCCCGGACAGGCCGGTCGAGGCGAGCAGTACTTC
>-|-|TRBV4-1|TRBJ2-7
CASSQVGPPGEQYF
TGCGCCAGCAGCCAAGTAGGACCCCCGGGGGAGCAGTACTTC
>-|-|TRBV27|TRBJ2-1
CASSLWSATYNEQFF
TGTGCCAGCAGTTTATGGAGCGCGACCTACAATGAGCAGTTCTTC
>-|-|TRBV6-1|TRBJ2-1
CASSVIAGNEQFF
TGTGCCAGCAGTGTAATAGCTGGGAATGAGCAGTTCTTC
>-|-|TRBV27|TRBJ1-2
CASRKREGRGYTF
TGTGCCAGCAGGAAAAGGGAGGGGCGCGGCTACACCTTC
>-|-|TRBV2|TRBJ2-7
CASTRDTSYEQYF
TGTGCCAGCACTCGGGACACCTCCTACGAGCAGTACTTC
>-|-|TRBV2|TRBJ1-1
CASSAGNTEAFF
TGTGCCAGCAGTGCCGGGAACACTGAAGCTTTCTTT
>few|TRBD1|TRBV6-5|TRBJ2-5
CASRPHDRGETQYF
TGTGCCAGCAGACCTCATGACAGGGGCGAGACCCAGTACTTC
>-|-|TRBV6-5|TRBJ1-2
CASSYDGRGYGYTF
TGTGCCAGCAGTTACGATGGCAGGGGCTATGGCTACACCTTC
>few|TRBD2|TRBV7-2|TRBJ2-7
CASSFLTSGPWSSYEQYF
TGTGCCAGCAGCTTCCTGACTAGCGGGCCCTGGAGCTCCTACGAGCAGTACTTC
>once|TRBD2|TRBV30|TRBJ2-1
CAWIPGLAGEGEQFF
TGTGCCTGGATTCCTGGACTAGCGGGAGAGGGTGAGCAGTTCTTC
>-|TRBD1|TRBV6-6|TRBJ1-3
CASSPGTAGNTIYF
TGTGCCAGCAGCCCCGGGACAGCCGGAAACACCATATATTTT
>few|-|TRBV19|TRBJ2-3
CASSTVTSTDTQYF
TGTGCCAGTAGTACAGTCACTAGCACAGATACGCAGTATTTT
>-|-|TRBV27|TRBJ2-3
CASSLSDLGRTDTQYF
TGTGCCAGCAGTTTATCCGACCTAGGGAGGACAGATACGCAGTATTTT
>-|-|TRBV5-6|TRBJ2-7
CASSYTGTPYYEQYF
TGTGCCAGCAGCTATACCGGGACCCCATACTACGAGCAGTACTTC
>-|TRBD1|TRBV19|TRBJ2-2
CASSIAGGTGELFF
TGTGCCAGTAGTATAGCAGGGGGAACCGGGGAGCTGTTTTTT
>-|-|TRBV27|TRBJ2-5
CASNRRGNQETQYF
TGTGCCAGCAATCGCAGGGGCAACCAAGAGACCCAGTACTTC
>-|-|TRBV14|TRBJ1-1
CASSQLGGLTEAFF
TGTGCCAGCAGCCAGCTCGGAGGTTTGACTGAAGCTTTCTTT
>-|TRBD1|TRBV5-1|TRBJ2-7
CASQQDRGGEQYF
TGCGCCAGCCAGCAGGACAGGGGTGGCGAGCAGTACTTC
>-|-|TRBV5-5|TRBJ2-3
CASSSGPLMDTQYF
TGTGCCAGCAGCTCCGGGCCCCTAATGGATACGCAGTATTTT
>-|-|TRBV5-4|TRBJ2-7
CASSLLGIYEQYF
TGTGCCAGCAGCTTGCTGGGAATCTACGAGCAGTACTTC